This T cell receptor (beta chain) was sequenced during a study of shared clonotypes between healthy human individuals. Findings and caveats of the study: Naive CD4 clonotypes overlapped across a few donors at around 5%.

Concerning this clone itself: Its antigen is not known. The sample carries other DNA sequences with the same CDR3.

Profiling relied on immunoSEQ multiplex PCR, and the TCRdb table lists in-frame clones only, not all of them. In the table there are about 2,100,000 clones, about 93% of which are singletons. Germline assignment: CDR1 MGHRA and CDR2 YSYEKL. CDR3 size: 17 residues. With V trimmed by 0 bases and J by 2 bases, 3 bases remained unmatched. It was CD45RO-negative cells, positively selected for CCR7, that made up naive CD8 cells, with terminally differentiated effector memory CD45RA+ cells excluded. Sequenced material: naive CD8+ T cells from PBMCs. This clonotype originated in a man aged 18 to 29 in good health. Some clones in this sample may be carry-over from other donors' samples. This chain links TRBV4-1 with TRBJ2-1; TRBD2 agrees at 11 bases. The CDR3: CASSQEGGLAAYNEQFF. In DNA form, the CDR3 reads TGCGCCAGCAGCCAAGAGGGGGGACTAGCGGCCTACAATGAGCAGTTCTTC.